These 28 T cell receptor beta chains came from one sample sequenced in a study of vaccination and CD4 T cells after COVID-19. For these receptors, no antigen is known. The Oncomine TCR Beta short-read assay was applied to DNA of cultured CD4+ T cells. MiXCR, run by TCRdb on the PCR reads, gives a single entry per CDR3 protein. Found here are about 13,000 distinct CDR3 sequences, around 30% of them singletons; the top ten hold over 10%. Noted treatment: approximately 11-day PBMC culture with coronavirus spike peptide pools or control peptides (ViraFEST assay). The sample consisted of CD4+ T cells from blood, cultured in vitro. The source is a human donor who had recovered from COVID-19.

This clonotype was counted only a few times. The CDR3 bases are TGCAGTGCTAGAGACCTCTTAACTAGCGGGAGTTCCTACGAGCAGTACTTC. Amino acids: CSARDLLTSGSSYEQYF. The rearrangement joins TRBV20-1 to TRBJ2-7; 11 bases map to TRBD2. V shed 0 bases and J 1 base; nucleotides not matched to a gene: 8. This CDR3 is 17 amino acids long. CDR1 is DFQATT, CDR2 SNEGSKA, per germline (reference sequence).

A few counts support this clonotype. This rearrangement joins TRBV5-1 to TRBJ1-1; TRBD1 is a possible D gene (5 bases). CDR3 length: 16 amino acids. In germline, CDR1 is SGHRS, CDR2 YFSETQ. Between the trimmed V and J ends, which lost 4 bases and 2 bases, there was a span of 18 bases. The DNA of the CDR3 is TGCGCCAGCAGCCGCGTTAGAACAGGACTAAACACTGAAGCTTTCTTT. Its translation: CASSRVRTGLNTEAFF.

This chain links TRBV9 with TRBJ2-1; weak D call: TRBD2 (5 bases). Germline loops: CDR1 SGDLS, CDR2 YYNGEE. This CDR3 spans 16 amino acids. V was clipped by 4 bases and J by 6 bases, with 20 bases between them. The CDR3 region is CASSPPLRDGPNEQFF. DNA for the CDR3: TGTGCCAGCAGCCCCCCCCTTCGGGATGGGCCCAATGAGCAGTTCTTC.

This clonotype showed up just once. This chain's CDR3 is CASSPLAGGRETQYF. CDR3 coding DNA: TGTGCCAGCTCACCCCTAGCGGGAGGTAGAGAGACCCAGTACTTC. J is TRBJ2-5 and V is TRBV18, with 11 bases lining up with TRBD2. Germline values: CDR1 KGHSH, CDR2 LQKENI. V shed 3 bases, J shed 4 bases, and the junction held 4 bases outside the gene matches. The CDR3 loop spans 15 amino acids. Full variable domain (rest looked up from reference TRBV18 and TRBJ2-5): NAGVMQNPRHLVRRRGQEARLRCSPMKGHSHVYWYRQLPEEGLKFMVYLQKENIIDESGMPKERFSAEFPKEGPSILRIQQVVRGDSAAYFCASSPLAGGRETQYFGPGTRLLVL.

This clonotype was picked up a small number of times. The chain couples TRBV19 to TRBJ1-1; maybe TRBD1 (6 bases). Germline CDR1 is LNHDA and CDR2 is SQIVND (reference sequence). This CDR3 is built from 14 residues. Deletions cut 6 bases from V and 4 bases from J, with 15 bases between. Here the CDR3 reads CASSDRTGSTEAFF. Here the CDR3 DNA reads TGTGCCAGTAGCGACAGGACCGGGAGCACTGAAGCTTTCTTT.

In this sample, this clonotype turned up a few times. The chain uses TRBV24-1 and TRBJ2-3; D ambiguous. This CDR3 has 15 residues. Trimming removed 4 bases at V and 1 base at J, with 11 bases between. Looked up from germline, CDR1 is KGHDR and CDR2 is SFDVKD. CDR3 loop: CATSDGQLRTDTQYF. Written as DNA, the CDR3 is TGTGCCACCAGTGACGGGCAGCTCCGCACAGATACGCAGTATTTT.

The rearrangement links TRBV6-1 to TRBJ2-3; D possibly corresponds to TRBD2 (6 bases). V was clipped by 6 bases and J by 0 bases, with 10 bases between them. This CDR3 has 14 amino acids. Germline-derived CDR1 and CDR2 are MNHNS and SASEGT. DNA of the CDR3: TGTGCCAGCAGACGGACTATTAGCACAGATACGCAGTATTTT. It yields the protein CASRRTISTDTQYF.

The chain carries TRBV6-2 or TRBV6-3 and TRBJ1-1; D possibly corresponds to TRBD1 (5 bases). V was clipped by 1 base and J by 5 bases, with 11 bases between them. Germline lookup yields CDR1 MNHEY and CDR2 SVGEGT. This CDR3 is built from 14 residues. In DNA, the CDR3 is TGTGCCAGCAGTTACTTTAGTCAGGGAACTGAAGCTTTCTTT. This translates into CASSYFSQGTEAFF.

The chain carries TRBV7-2 and TRBJ1-1; TRBD1 is a possible D gene (6 bases). This CDR3 is built from 15 residues. CDR1 is SGHTA, CDR2 FQGNSA, per germline. Deletions cut 5 bases from V and 2 bases from J, with 15 bases between. CDR3 amino acids: CASSQQGGGNTEAFF. CDR3 nucleotides: TGTGCCAGCAGCCAACAGGGAGGTGGTAACACTGAAGCTTTCTTT.

The chain joins TRBV12-3 or TRBV12-4 to TRBJ1-5; 7 nucleotides agree with TRBD1. The CDR3 has 14 residues. V lost 7 bases, J lost 3 bases, and 6 bases stayed unmatched. The CDR3 DNA sequence: TGTGCCAGCACCACCGGACAGGACAATCAGCCCCAGCATTTT. Translated, it gives CASTTGQDNQPQHF.

This clonotype was seen a handful of times. This chain links TRBV25-1 with TRBJ2-1; the D is unclear. CDR1 MGHDK and CDR2 SYGVNS come from the germline V gene. CDR3 length: 11 amino acids. Trimming removed 8 bases from V and 7 bases from J, with 9 bases in between. The CDR3 loop is CASVLGNEQFF. CDR3 bases: TGTGCCAGCGTCCTCGGGAATGAGCAGTTCTTC.

The chain is built from TRBV20-1 and TRBJ2-1; 10 nucleotides agree with TRBD2. The CDR3 has 14 residues. Germline assignment: CDR1 DFQATT and CDR2 SNEGSKA (reference sequence). V dropped 4 bases and J dropped 9; count of bases not matched to a gene: 9. The CDR3 loop reads CSANPGTSDTEQFF. CDR3 DNA: TGCAGTGCTAATCCCGGGACTAGCGATACTGAGCAGTTCTTC.

This clonotype was detected a few times. The chain carries TRBV10-2 and TRBJ2-2, with 9 bases identical to TRBD2. The CDR3 length is 16 residues. Germline values: CDR1 WSHSY, CDR2 SAAADI. Trimming took 0 bases from V and 5 from J; bases not matched to a gene: 4. Written as DNA, the CDR3 is TGCGCCAGCAGTGAGTCGGATAGCGGGAGTACCGGGGAGCTGTTTTTT. Amino acid sequence: CASSESDSGSTGELFF.

The V and J genes are TRBV11-3 and TRBJ1-1; D is perhaps TRBD1 (6 bases). Germline assignment: CDR1 SGHNT and CDR2 YENEEA. Trimming took off 2 bases at V and 3 bases at J, with 7 bases between the two ends. The CDR3 is made up of 13 amino acids. Written as DNA, the CDR3 is TGTGCCAGCAGCTTAAGGGGGGACACTGAAGCTTTCTTT. Its translation: CASSLRGDTEAFF.

The chain combines TRBV7-8 with TRBJ1-1; D unresolved. The CDR3 runs to 14 residues. V lost 1 base, J lost 5 bases, and 11 bases lay in between. Per the germline V gene, CDR1 is SGHVS and CDR2 is FQNEAQ. CDR3 loop: CASSLVGENTEAFF. Here the CDR3 DNA reads TGTGCCAGCAGCTTAGTAGGAGAGAATACTGAAGCTTTCTTT.

The sample holds a few counts of this clonotype. This rearrangement joins TRBV23-1 to TRBJ2-5; 7 nucleotides match TRBD2. TRBV23-1 is an ORF; its function is uncertain. The CDR3 is 16 residues long. The trim removed 3 bases at V and 7 bases at J, leaving 14 bases unmatched. The CDR3 here is CASSHASGSFWATQYF. The CDR3 bases are TGCGCCAGCAGTCATGCTAGCGGATCTTTTTGGGCGACCCAGTACTTC.

The J gene is TRBJ2-7, the V gene TRBV7-9; D could derive from TRBD1 or TRBD2 (5 bases each). This CDR3 has 11 amino acids. V shed 6 bases and J shed 9 bases, with 12 bases lying between them. The germline V gene encodes CDR1 SEHNR and CDR2 FQNEAQ (reference sequence). The CDR3 here is CASSTAGRQYF. The DNA of the CDR3 is TGTGCCAGCAGTACTGCAGGGAGGCAGTACTTC.

This clonotype was counted between two and nine times. CDR3 region: CSARDRTRNSPLHF. DNA for the CDR3: TGCAGTGCTAGAGATAGAACTCGAAATTCACCCCTCCACTTT. The gene calls are TRBV20-1 and TRBJ1-6; D is ambiguous. The germline CDR1 and CDR2 sequences are DFQATT and SNEGSKA (reference sequence). With 0 bases removed from V and 7 bases from J, the gap between germline ends came to 10 bases. This CDR3 region has 14 residues.

This rearrangement joins TRBV6-4 to TRBJ2-2; D ambiguous. Germline V gene lookup returns CDR1 MRHNA and CDR2 SNTAGT. Trimming stripped 4 bases from V and 1 base from J, with 4 bases between. The CDR3 runs 13 residues. The CDR3 loop is CASSGGNTGELFF. The CDR3, as DNA: TGTGCCAGCAGTGGGGGGAACACCGGGGAGCTGTTTTTT.

By share of the sample, this clonotype is large. The chain is built from TRBV28 and TRBJ1-5; tentatively, D is TRBD1 (6 bases). V was shortened by 2 bases and J by 1 base, with 9 bases between the two germline ends. Germline V gene data show CDR1 as MDHEN and CDR2 as SYDVKM. The CDR3 spans 15 residues. CDR3 bases: TGTGCCAGCAGTTTAATGGGGGCGAGCAATCAGCCCCAGCATTTT. This encodes CASSLMGASNQPQHF.

J is TRBJ2-7 and V is TRBV6-1, with TRBD1 matching 8 bases. V dropped 6 bases and J dropped 4; count of bases not matched to a gene: 11. CDR1 and CDR2 from the germline V gene are MNHNS and SASEGT. There are 15 residues in the CDR3. CDR3: CASRQGVWLGYEQYF. In DNA, the CDR3 is TGTGCCAGCAGACAGGGGGTTTGGCTTGGGTACGAGCAGTACTTC.

The V and J genes are TRBV6-2 or TRBV6-3 and TRBJ1-1; D not resolved. The germline V and J ends were trimmed by 2 bases and 5 bases, with 9 bases remaining between them. The CDR3 loop spans 13 amino acids. The germline CDR1 and CDR2 sequences are MNHEY and SVGEGT. CDR3 sequence: CASSYKGWTEAFF. The CDR3 coding sequence is TGTGCCAGCAGTTACAAAGGATGGACTGAAGCTTTCTTT.

This clonotype showed up just a few times. The genes are TRBV19 and TRBJ1-2; D ambiguous. Germline CDR1 is LNHDA and CDR2 is SQIVND (reference sequence). Trimming left V 7 bases short and J 1 base short, with 10 bases between. The CDR3 is 13 amino acids. The CDR3: CASTIHHNYGYTF. The CDR3 coding sequence is TGTGCCAGTACCATTCATCATAACTATGGCTACACCTTC.

The gene calls are TRBV20-1 and TRBJ2-3; D might be TRBD2 (6 bases). CDR3 length: 15 residues. The germline V gene encodes CDR1 DFQATT and CDR2 SNEGSKA (reference sequence). Deletions cut 6 bases from V and 4 bases from J, with 20 bases between. This CDR3 is CSATGRDWEADTQYF. The CDR3 nucleotides read TGCAGTGCGACCGGGAGAGACTGGGAGGCAGATACGCAGTATTTT.

This clonotype came up a few times. The rearrangement joins TRBV24-1 to TRBJ2-3; possibly TRBD1 or TRBD2 for D (6 bases each). CDR1 is KGHDR, CDR2 SFDVKD, per germline. The CDR3 contains 15 residues. V was trimmed by 2 bases and J by 2 bases, leaving 10 bases between them. Here the CDR3 DNA reads TGTGCCACCAGTGATTCCCGGGGGCTCACAGATACGCAGTATTTT. It specifies CATSDSRGLTDTQYF.

This clonotype has only a few counts. The chain uses TRBV7-2 and TRBJ1-1; 7 bases are a match to TRBD1. V lost 4 bases and J lost 4; bases outside the gene matches: 9. This CDR3 comprises 15 residues. Germline loops: CDR1 SGHTA, CDR2 FQGNSA. This chain's CDR3 is CASSSFAGGGTEAFF. In DNA, the CDR3 is TGTGCCAGCAGCTCCTTCGCAGGGGGTGGCACTGAAGCTTTCTTT. The full variable domain, rest sourced from reference TRBV7-2 and TRBJ1-1, is GAGVSQSPSNKVTEKGKDVELRCDPISGHTALYWYRQSLGQGLEFLIYFQGNSAPDKSGLPSDRFSAERTGGSVSTLTIQRTQQEDSAVYLCASSSFAGGGTEAFFGQGTRLTVV.

The J gene is TRBJ2-5, the V gene TRBV27, with 9 bases aligning to TRBD1. J was trimmed by 0 bases and V by 6 bases; bases with no gene match: 14. CDR3 length: 18 amino acids. The germline CDR1 and CDR2 sequences are MNHEY and SMNVEV (reference sequence). The CDR3 sequence: CASRPLLGGTGYQETQYF. DNA for the CDR3: TGTGCCAGCAGGCCCTTATTGGGGGGGACAGGGTACCAAGAGACCCAGTACTTC.

The chain couples TRBV19 to TRBJ2-7, with D possibly TRBD2 on 6 matching bases. The germline CDR1 and CDR2 sequences are LNHDA and SQIVND (reference sequence). The CDR3 runs to 13 residues. With 5 bases removed from V and 6 bases from J, the gap between germline ends came to 14 bases. CDR3 protein: CASSVSRRGEQYF. In DNA, the CDR3 is TGTGCCAGTAGTGTTAGCCGGAGGGGCGAGCAGTACTTC.